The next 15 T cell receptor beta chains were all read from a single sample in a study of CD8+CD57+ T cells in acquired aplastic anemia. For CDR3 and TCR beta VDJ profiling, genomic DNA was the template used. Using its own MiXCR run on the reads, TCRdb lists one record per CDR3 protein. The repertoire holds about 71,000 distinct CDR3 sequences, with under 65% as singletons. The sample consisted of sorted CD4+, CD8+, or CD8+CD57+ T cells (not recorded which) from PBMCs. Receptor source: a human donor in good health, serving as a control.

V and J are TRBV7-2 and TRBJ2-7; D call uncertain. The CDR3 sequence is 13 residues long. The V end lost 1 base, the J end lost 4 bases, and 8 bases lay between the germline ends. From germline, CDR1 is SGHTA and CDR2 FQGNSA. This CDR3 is CASSLERVYEQYF. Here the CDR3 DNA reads TGTGCCAGCAGCTTAGAACGCGTGTACGAGCAGTACTTC. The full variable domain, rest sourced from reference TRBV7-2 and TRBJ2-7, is GAGVSQSPSNKVTEKGKDVELRCDPISGHTALYWYRQSLGQGLEFLIYFQGNSAPDKSGLPSDRFSAERTGGSVSTLTIQRTQQEDSAVYLCASSLERVYEQYFGPGTRLTVT.

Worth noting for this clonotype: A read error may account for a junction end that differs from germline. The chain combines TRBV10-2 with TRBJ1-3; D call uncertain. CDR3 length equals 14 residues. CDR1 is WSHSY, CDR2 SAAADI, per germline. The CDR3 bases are TGCGCCAGCAGTGAGGGGTTCTCTGGAGACACCATATATTTT. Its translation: CASSEGFSGDTIYF.

CDR3 protein: CASSDSPSGNEQFF. CDR3 in DNA: TGTGCCAGCAGTGATAGCCCTAGCGGCAATGAGCAGTTCTTC. The genes are TRBV25-1 and TRBJ2-1; 7 bases fit TRBD2. Germline V gene lookup returns CDR1 MGHDK and CDR2 SYGVNS. The V segment lost 3 bases and the J segment 6 bases; nucleotides outside the gene matches: 5. The CDR3 is made up of 14 amino acids.

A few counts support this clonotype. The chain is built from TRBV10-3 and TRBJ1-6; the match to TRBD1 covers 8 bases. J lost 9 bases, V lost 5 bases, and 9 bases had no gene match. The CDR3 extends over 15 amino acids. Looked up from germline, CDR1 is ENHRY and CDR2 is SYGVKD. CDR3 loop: CAISPGTGVFSPLHF. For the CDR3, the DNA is TGTGCCATCAGTCCAGGGACAGGAGTATTTTCACCCCTCCACTTT.

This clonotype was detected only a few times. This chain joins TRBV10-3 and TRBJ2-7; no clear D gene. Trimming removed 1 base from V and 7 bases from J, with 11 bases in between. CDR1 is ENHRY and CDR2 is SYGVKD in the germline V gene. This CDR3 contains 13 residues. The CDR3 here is CAISEWTAEEQYF. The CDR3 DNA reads TGTGCCATCAGTGAGTGGACCGCGGAGGAGCAGTACTTC.

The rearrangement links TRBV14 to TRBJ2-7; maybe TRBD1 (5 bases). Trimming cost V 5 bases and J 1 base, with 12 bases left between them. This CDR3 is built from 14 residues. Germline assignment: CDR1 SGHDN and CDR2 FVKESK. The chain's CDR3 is CASSRQGGSYEQYF. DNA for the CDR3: TGTGCCAGCAGCAGGCAGGGCGGATCCTACGAGCAGTACTTC.

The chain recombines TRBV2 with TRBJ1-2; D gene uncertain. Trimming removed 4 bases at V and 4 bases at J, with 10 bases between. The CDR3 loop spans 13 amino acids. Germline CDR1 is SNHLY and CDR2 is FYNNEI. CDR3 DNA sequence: TGTGCCAGCAGTGCGGTCGGCCCCTATGGCTACACCTTC. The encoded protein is CASSAVGPYGYTF.

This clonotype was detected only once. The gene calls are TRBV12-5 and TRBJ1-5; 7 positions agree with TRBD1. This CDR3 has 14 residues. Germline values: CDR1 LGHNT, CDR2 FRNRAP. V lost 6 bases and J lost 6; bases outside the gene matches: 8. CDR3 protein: CASGPDRDFQPQHF. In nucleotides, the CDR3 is TGTGCTAGTGGACCCGACAGGGACTTTCAGCCCCAGCATTTT.

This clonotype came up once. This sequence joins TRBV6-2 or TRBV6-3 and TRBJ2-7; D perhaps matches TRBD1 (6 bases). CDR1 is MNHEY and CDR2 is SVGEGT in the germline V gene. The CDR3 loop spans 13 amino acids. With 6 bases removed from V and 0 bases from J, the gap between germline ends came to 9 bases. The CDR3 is CASSWGHSYEQYF. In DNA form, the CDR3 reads TGTGCCAGCAGCTGGGGACACTCCTACGAGCAGTACTTC.

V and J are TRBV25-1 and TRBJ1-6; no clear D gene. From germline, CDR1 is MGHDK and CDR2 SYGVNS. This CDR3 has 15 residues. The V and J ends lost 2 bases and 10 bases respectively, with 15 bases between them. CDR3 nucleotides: TGTGCCAGCAGTGAAGGCCAGAGGGTTTCGTCACCCCTCCACTTT. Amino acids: CASSEGQRVSSPLHF.

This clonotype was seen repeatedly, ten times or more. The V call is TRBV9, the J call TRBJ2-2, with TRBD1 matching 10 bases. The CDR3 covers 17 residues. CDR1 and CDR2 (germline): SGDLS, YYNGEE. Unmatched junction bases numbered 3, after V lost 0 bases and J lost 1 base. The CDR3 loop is CASSVGGQGWNTGELFF. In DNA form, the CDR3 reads TGTGCCAGCAGCGTAGGGGGACAGGGGTGGAACACCGGGGAGCTGTTTTTT.

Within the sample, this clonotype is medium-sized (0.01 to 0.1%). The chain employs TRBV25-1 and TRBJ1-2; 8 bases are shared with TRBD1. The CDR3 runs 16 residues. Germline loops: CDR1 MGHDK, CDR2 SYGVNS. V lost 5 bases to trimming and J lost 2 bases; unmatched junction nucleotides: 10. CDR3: CASSPNRGTFNYGYTF. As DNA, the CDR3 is TGTGCCAGCAGTCCTAACAGGGGGACCTTCAACTATGGCTACACCTTC.

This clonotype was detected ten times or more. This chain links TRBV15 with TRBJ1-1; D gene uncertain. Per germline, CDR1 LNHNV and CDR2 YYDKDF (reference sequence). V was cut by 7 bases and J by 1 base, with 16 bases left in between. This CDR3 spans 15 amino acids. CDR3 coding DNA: TGTGCCACCACACCGCAAGGGTTGCCGAACACTGAAGCTTTCTTT. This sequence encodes CATTPQGLPNTEAFF.

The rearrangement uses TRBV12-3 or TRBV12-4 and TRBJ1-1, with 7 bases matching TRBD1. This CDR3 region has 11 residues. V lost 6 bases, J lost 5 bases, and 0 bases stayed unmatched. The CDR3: CASRGQTEAFF. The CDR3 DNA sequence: TGTGCCAGCAGGGGACAGACTGAAGCTTTCTTT.

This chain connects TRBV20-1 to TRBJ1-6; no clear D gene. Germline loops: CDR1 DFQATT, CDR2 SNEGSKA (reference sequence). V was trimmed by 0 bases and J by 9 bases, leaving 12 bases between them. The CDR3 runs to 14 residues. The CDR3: CSARDPFGSSPLHF. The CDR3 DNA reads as TGCAGTGCTAGAGACCCTTTCGGGAGTTCACCCCTCCACTTT.